This T cell receptor beta chain was recorded in a study of metastatic and nonmetastatic thyroid tumors. This clone has at least ten counts. TCRdb re-called clones via MiXCR from the PCR reads. This sample has around 22,000 clones; less than 25% occur once, and the top ten carry just over 7.5%. No patient received treatment before thyroid surgery. The clonotype was recovered from a female donor with papillary thyroid cancer or a benign thyroid nodule (not recorded which). Some clones in this sample may be carry-over from other donors' samples. The source material was blood.

CDR3 residues: CASSPGLEVPYTGELFF. The CDR3 DNA sequence: TGTGCCAGCTCTCCGGGACTAGAGGTGCCATACACCGGGGAGCTGTTTTTT. The gene calls are TRBV18 and TRBJ2-2; 8 bases are a match to TRBD2. Losses at the gene ends were 6 bases for V and 3 bases for J; bases not matched to a gene: 12. Germline V lookup: CDR1 KGHSH, CDR2 LQKENI. CDR3 size: 17 residues.